This TCR beta chain was profiled in a study of blood T cell repertoires in COVID-19 (dated by TCRdb to 2020 to 2022). For the study in its entirety: For ImmuneRACE Cohort 3, a participant was defined as recovered based on two consecutive negative NP/OP PCR tests, clearance by a healthcare professional, or resolution of symptoms. Samples covering the acute and convalescent phases of COVID-19 were provided by collaborators in the United States, Italy and Spain. The material from the prospective study consisted of cDNA or gDNA derived from T cells, B-cell-depleted T cells, or PBMCs. Subjects who had been exposed to COVID-19, were actively infected with it, or had recovered from it provided the deeply sampled blood TCRbeta repertoires that made up the dataset. The repertoires were released in a freely available public database meant as a resource for research on the immune response to SARS-CoV-2. Samples came from the ongoing ImmuneRACE study (first 160 participants) plus 1,254 subjects from 6 global collaborators. Nearly every sample came with metadata listing a de-identified subject ID, COVID-19 status, age in years and sex. Where HLA class I and class II types were available, the types were taken from metadata supplied by the sample provider, not from assay-based typing.

TCRbeta CDR3 regions were amplified from genomic DNA using the immunoSEQ Assay, a bias-controlled multiplex PCR. In the original analysis: Within the assay, amplification of reference gene primers was used to estimate how many nucleated cells each sample contained. Sequence reads were collapsed and filtered to measure the absolute abundance of every unique TCRbeta CDR3 rearrangement. For each sample, productive Simpson clonality was calculated as the square root of Simpson's diversity index across productive rearrangements. TCRdb's version of the immuneACCESS table is confined to in-frame rearrangements and falls short of the full clone set. An unresolved V gene accounts for under half of the shortfall where checked; the remainder is of unknown origin. V, J and clone size derive from that table, while D and trimming were established from the DNA sequence. The sample contains some 160,000 clones, around 79% of them found a single time. The top ten clones comprise under 20% of the sample.

In the prospective study, participants were roughly 18 to 100 years old, resided in about two dozen geographic areas of the United States, and were enrolled through a virtual design. In the prospective study, cohorts were assigned on the basis of participant-reported clinical history obtained from a screening survey and a study questionnaire. In the prospective study, whole blood, serum and a nasopharyngeal or oropharyngeal swab were collected from each participant by mobile phlebotomists. Over an approximately 2-month period, participants in the prospective study had the option of providing additional blood draws and questionnaires. Blood samples from the prospective study were shipped frozen or at room temperature prior to DNA extraction. Broader findings and caveats from the paper: How much clinical and demographic metadata was included differed by source and by participant, and the metadata was provided uncurated.

In its sample, this clone was seen once. Its target antigen remains unknown. Per-base quality was not reported, and no clone a single base away is much larger than it. V loses 3 bases of germline sequence and J loses 6 bases, and the interval between the two ends is 8 bases. From the cysteine up to the phenylalanine, the CDR3 has a length of 13 residues. Of the read, only the CDR3 DNA is kept; its 39 bases are in frame from base 1. The germline V gene encodes CDR1 MRHNA and CDR2 SNTAGT. Sequencing was performed on PBMCs or T cells enriched from blood (not recorded which). The TCR was taken from a woman aged 70-85 years in a cohort exposed to, infected with or recovered from COVID-19 (not recorded which). In this chain, TRBV6-4 is recombined with TRBJ2-2, with the D gene not confidently named. The nucleotide sequence reads TGTGCCAGCAGTGAAGGAGAGGCCGGGGAGCTGTTTTTT. It codes for CASSEGEAGELFF.